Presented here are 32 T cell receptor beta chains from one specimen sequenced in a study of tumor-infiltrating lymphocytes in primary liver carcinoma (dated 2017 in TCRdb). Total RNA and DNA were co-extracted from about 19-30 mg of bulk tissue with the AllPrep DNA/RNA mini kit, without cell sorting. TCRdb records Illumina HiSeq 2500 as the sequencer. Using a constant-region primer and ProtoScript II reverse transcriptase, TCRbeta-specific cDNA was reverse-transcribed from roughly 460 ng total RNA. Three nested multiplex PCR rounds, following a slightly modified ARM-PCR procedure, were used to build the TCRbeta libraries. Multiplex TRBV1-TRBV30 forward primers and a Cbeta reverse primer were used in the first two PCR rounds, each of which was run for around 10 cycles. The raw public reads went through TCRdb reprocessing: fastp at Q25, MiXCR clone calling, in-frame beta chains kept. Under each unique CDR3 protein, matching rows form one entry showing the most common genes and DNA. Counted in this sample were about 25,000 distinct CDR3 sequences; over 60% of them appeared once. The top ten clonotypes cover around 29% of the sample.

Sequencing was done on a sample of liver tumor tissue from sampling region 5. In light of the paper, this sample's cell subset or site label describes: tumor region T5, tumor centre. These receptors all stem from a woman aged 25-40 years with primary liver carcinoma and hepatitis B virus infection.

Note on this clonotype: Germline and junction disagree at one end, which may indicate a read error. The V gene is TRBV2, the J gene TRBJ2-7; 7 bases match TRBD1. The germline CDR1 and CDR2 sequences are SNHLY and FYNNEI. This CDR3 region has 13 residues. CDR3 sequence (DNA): TGTGCCAGCAAGGGGGCAGGGGAATACGAGCAGCACTTC. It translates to CASKGAGEYEQHF. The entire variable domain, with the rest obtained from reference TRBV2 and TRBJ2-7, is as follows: EPEVTQTPSHQVTQMGQEVILRCVPISNHLYFYWYRQILGQKVEFLVSFYNNEISEKSEIFDDQFSVERPDGSNFTLKIRSTKLEDSAMYFCASKGAGEYEQHFGPGTRLTVT.

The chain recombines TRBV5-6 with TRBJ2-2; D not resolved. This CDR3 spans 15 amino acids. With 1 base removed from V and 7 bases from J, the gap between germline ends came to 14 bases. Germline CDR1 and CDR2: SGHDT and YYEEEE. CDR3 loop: CASSLSARVNGELFF. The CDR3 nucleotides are TGTGCCAGCAGCTTGTCAGCCAGAGTCAACGGGGAGCTGTTTTTT. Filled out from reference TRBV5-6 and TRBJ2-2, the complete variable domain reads DAGVTQSPTHLIKTRGQQVTLRCSPKSGHDTVSWYQQALGQGPQFIFQYYEEEERQRGNFPDRFSGHQFPNYSSELNVNALLLGDSALYLCASSLSARVNGELFFGEGSRLTVL.

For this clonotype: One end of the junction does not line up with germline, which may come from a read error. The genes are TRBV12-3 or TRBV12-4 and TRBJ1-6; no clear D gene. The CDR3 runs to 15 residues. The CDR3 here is CAGSRSGPGDSPLHF. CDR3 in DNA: TGTGCCGGCAGCCGCAGCGGACCGGGTGATTCACCCCTCCACTTT.

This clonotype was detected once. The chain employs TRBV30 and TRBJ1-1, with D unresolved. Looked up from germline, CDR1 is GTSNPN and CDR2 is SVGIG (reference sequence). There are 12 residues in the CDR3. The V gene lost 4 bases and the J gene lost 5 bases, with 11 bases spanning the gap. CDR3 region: CAWTGEITEAFF. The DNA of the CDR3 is TGTGCCTGGACTGGGGAGATTACTGAAGCTTTCTTT.

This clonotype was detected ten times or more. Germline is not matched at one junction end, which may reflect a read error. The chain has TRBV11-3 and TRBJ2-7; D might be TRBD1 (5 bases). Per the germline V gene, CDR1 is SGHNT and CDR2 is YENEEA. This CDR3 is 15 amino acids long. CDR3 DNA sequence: TGTGCCAGCAGCTTACGTCCAGGTGGGGCCTACGAGCAGTGCTTC. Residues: CASSLRPGGAYEQCF.

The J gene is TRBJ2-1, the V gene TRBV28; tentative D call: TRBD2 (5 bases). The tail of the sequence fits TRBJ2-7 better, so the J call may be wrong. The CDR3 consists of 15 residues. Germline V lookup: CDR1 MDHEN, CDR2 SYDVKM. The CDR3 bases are TGTGCCAGCAGTTTTGGGTGGGAGCTCCACAATGAGCAGTACTTC. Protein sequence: CASSFGWELHNEQYF.

The DNA of the CDR3 is TGCGCTAACAGCTTGGGGGACAGGGTTACAAATGAGCAGTTCTTC. Its protein is CANSLGDRVTNEQFF. The rearrangement links TRBV5-1 to TRBJ2-1; 9 bases are shared with TRBD1. CDR1 and CDR2 (germline): SGHRS, YFSETQ. The CDR3 has 15 amino acids. The variable domain in full, completed from reference TRBV5-1 and TRBJ2-1, reads KAGVTQTPRYLIKTRGQQVTLSCSPISGHRSVSWYQQTPGQGLQFLFEYFSETQRNKGNFPGRFSGRQFSNSRSEMNVSTLELGDSALYLCANSLGDRVTNEQFFGPGTRLTVL.

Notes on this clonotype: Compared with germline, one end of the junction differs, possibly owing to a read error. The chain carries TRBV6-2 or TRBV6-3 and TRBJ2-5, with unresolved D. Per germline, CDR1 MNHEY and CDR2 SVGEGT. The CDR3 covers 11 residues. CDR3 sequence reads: CASSPHEAQYF. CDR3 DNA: TGTGCTAGCAGTCCCCACGAGGCCCAGTACTTC.

CDR3 in DNA: TGTGCCAGCCACCAAGATGCGGGGCGCGGGCATGGCTACACCTTC. It specifies CASHQDAGRGHGYTF. The chain recombines TRBV4-2 with TRBJ1-2; perhaps TRBD1 as D (5 bases). In germline, CDR1 is LGHNA, CDR2 YNFKEQ. The CDR3 runs to 15 residues. Trimming removed 8 bases at V and 6 bases at J, with 22 bases between.

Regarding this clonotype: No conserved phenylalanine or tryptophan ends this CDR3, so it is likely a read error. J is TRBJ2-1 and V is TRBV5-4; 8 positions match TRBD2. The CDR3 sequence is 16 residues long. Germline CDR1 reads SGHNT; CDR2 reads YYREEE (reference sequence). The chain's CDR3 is CASSSTSASPYNGQFL. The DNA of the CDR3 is TGTGCCAGCAGCTCGACTAGCGCAAGCCCCTACAATGGGCAGTTCCTC.

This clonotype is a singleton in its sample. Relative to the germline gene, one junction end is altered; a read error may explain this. Here the CDR3 reads CTSSISGSSYNEQFF. In DNA form, the CDR3 reads TGTACCAGCAGTATTAGCGGTAGCTCCTACAATGAACAGTTCTTC. The chain uses TRBV12-3 or TRBV12-4 and TRBJ2-1; D is possibly TRBD2 (6 bases). The CDR3 extends over 15 amino acids.

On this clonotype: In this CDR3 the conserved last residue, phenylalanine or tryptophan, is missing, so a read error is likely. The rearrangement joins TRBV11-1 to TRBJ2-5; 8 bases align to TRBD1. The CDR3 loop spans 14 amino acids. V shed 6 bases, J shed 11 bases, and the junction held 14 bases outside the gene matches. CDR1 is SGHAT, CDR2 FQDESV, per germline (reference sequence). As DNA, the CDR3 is TGTGCCAGCAGATGGGCAGGGGGCACTGGGACACAGTACTAC. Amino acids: CASRWAGGTGTQYY.

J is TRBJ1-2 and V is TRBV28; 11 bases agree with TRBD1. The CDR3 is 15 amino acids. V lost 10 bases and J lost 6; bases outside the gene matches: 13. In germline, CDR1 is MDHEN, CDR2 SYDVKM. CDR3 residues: CANIQGQGAKHGYTF. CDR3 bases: TGTGCCAACATCCAAGGACAGGGGGCTAAGCATGGCTACACCTTC.

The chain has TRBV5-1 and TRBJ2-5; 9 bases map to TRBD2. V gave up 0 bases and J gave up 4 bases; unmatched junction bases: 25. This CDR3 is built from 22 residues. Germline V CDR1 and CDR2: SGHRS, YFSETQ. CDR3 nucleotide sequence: TGCGCCAGCAGCTTGGCCCTGACCAGCACTAGCGGGTTGTGGGAGAAGAGAGAGACCCAGTACTTC. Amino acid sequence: CASSLALTSTSGLWEKRETQYF.

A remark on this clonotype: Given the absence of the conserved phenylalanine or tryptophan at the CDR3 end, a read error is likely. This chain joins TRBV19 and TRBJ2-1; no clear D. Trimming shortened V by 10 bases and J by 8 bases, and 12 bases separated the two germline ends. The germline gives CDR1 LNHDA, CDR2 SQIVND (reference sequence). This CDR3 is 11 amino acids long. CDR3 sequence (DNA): TGTGCCACGTCTAGTTGGGATGAGCAGTTCCTA. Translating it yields CATSSWDEQFL.

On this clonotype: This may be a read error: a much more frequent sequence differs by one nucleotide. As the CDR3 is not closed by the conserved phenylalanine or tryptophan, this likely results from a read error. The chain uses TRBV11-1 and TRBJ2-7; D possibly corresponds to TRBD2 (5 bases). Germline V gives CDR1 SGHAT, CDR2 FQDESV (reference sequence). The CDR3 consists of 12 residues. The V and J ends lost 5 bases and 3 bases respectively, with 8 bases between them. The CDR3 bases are TGTGCCAGCAGCCCTGACTACTACGAGCAGTACCTC. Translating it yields CASSPDYYEQYL.

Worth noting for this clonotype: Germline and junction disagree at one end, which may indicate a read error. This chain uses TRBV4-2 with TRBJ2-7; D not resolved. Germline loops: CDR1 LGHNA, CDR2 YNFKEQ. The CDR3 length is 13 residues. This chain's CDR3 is CAGSQLSHCGQYF. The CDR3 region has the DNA TGTGCCGGCAGCCAACTTAGTCACTGCGGGCAGTACTTC.

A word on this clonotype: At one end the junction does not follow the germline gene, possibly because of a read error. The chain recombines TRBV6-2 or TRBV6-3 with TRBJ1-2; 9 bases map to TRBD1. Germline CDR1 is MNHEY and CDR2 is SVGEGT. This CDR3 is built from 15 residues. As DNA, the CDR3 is TGTGCAAGCAGCCTCCCGGGACAGGGTAACTATGGCTACACCTTC. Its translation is CASSLPGQGNYGYTF.

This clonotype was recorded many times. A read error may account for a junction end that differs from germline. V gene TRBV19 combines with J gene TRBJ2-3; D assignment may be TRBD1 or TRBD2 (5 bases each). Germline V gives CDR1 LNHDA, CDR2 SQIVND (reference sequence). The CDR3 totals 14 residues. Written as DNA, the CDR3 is TGTGCCAGCTCGGGACCCACGGCGTTAGATACGCAGTACTTT. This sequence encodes CASSGPTALDTQYF.

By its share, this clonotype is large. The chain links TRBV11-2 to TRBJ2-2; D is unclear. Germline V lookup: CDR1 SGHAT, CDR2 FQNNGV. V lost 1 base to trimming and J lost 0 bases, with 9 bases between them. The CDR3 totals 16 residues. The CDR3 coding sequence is TGTGCCAGCAGCTTAGCTGGGTTCGCGAACACCGGGGAGCTGTTTTTT. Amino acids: CASSLAGFANTGELFF.

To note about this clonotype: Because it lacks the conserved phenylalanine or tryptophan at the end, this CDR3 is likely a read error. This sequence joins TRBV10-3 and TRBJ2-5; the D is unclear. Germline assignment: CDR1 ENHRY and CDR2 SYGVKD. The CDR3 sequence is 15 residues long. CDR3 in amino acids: CATSESATRQETQYL. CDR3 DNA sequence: TGTGCCACCAGTGAGTCTGCTACCAGACAAGAGACCCAGTACTTA.

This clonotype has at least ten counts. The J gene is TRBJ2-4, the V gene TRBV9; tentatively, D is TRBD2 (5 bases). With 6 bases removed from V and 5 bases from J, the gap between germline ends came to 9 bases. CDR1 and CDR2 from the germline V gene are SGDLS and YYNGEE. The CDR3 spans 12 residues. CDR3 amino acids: CASNDGENIQYF. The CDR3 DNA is TGTGCCAGCAATGACGGGGAAAACATTCAGTACTTC.

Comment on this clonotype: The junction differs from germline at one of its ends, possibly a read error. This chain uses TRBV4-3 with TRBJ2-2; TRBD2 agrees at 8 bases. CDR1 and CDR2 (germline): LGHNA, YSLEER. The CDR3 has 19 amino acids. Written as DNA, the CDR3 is TGCACCAGCAGCGTACTATCGGGAGGGCCCCGTTCGAACACCGGGGAGCTATTTTTT. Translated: CTSSVLSGGPRSNTGELFF.

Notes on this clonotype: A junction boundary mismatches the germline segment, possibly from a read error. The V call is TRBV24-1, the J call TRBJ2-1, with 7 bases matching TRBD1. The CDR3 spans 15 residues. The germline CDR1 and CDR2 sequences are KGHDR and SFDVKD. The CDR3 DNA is TGTGTCACCAGTGATTCCGGGACAGACCGTTGGGAGCTGTTCTTC. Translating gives CVTSDSGTDRWELFF.

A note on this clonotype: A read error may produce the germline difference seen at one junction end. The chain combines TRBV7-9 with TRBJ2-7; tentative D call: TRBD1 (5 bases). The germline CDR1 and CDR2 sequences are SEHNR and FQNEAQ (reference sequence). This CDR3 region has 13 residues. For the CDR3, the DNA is TGTGCCAACAGCTCAGGGTACACCTCCGAACAGTACTTC. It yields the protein CANSSGYTSEQYF.

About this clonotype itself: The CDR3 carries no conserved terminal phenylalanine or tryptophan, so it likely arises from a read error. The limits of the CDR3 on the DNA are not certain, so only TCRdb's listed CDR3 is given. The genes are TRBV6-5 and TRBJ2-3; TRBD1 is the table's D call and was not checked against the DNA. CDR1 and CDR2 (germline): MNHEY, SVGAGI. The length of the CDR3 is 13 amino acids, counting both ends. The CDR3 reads CACRPRPANTQCS.

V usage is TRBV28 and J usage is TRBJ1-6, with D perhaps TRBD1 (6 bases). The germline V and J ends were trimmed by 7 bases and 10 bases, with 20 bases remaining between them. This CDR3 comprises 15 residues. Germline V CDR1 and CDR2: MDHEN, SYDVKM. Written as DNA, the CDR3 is TGTGCCAGCAATTTTTTGGACAGATCAAACTCACCCCTCCACTTT. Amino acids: CASNFLDRSNSPLHF.

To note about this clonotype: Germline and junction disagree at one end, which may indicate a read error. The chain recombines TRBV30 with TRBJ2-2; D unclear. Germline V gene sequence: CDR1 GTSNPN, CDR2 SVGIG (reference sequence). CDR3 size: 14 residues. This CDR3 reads CTWSTRLGTGELFF. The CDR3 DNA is TGTACCTGGAGTACTCGATTAGGCACCGGGGAGCTGTTTTTT.

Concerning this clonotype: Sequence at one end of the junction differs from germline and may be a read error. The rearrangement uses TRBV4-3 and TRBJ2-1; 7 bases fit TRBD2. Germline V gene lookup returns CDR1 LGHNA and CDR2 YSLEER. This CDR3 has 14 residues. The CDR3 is CASSQDLSTSSLYF. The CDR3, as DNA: TGCGCCAGCAGCCAAGATCTCTCGACTAGCTCCCTGTACTTC.

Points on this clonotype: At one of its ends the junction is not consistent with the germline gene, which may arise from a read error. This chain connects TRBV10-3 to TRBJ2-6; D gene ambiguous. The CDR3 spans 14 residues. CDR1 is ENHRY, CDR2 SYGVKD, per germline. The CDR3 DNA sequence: TGTGCCATCAGTGGCCCCTCTGGGGTCAACGCCCTGACTTTC. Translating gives CAISGPSGVNALTF.

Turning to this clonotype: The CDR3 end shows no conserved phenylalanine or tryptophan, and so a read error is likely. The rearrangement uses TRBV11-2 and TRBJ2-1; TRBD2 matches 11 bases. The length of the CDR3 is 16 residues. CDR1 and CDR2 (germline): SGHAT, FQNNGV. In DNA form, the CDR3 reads TGTACCAGCAGGGTTATTAGCGGGAGGGCCGGCCATGAGCAGTTCCTC. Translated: CTSRVISGRAGHEQFL.

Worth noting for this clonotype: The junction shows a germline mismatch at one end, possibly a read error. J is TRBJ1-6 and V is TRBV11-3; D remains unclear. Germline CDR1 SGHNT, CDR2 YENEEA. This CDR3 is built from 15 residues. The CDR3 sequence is CASSFKLSYNSLLHF. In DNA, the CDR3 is TGTGCCAGCAGCTTTAAGTTGAGCTATAATTCACTCCTCCATTTT. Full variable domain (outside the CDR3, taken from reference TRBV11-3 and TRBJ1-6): EAGVVQSPRYKIIEKKQPVAFWCNPISGHNTLYWYLQNLGQGPELLIRYENEEAVDDSQLPKDRFSAERLKGVDSTLKIQPAELGDSAVYLCASSFKLSYNSLLHFGNGTRLTVT.